The TCR beta chain described here comes from a study of CD8+ T cells in alopecia areata (dated by TCRdb to the late 2010s). Background on the whole study: Treated patients were enrolled in an open-label pilot trial of oral tofacitinib at 5 to 10 mg twice daily for moderate-to-severe alopecia areata. In humans, TCRbeta sequencing was performed on scalp tissue and on sorted CD4+ and CD8+ peripheral blood T cells from healthy controls and from patients with patchy or totalis/universalis alopecia areata. High-throughput TCRbeta sequencing was used to examine T cell clonal expansion in alopecia areata in both the C3H/HeJ mouse model and human patients. Tofacitinib was given for 6 to 18 months, followed by 6 months of follow-up off drug to assess delayed response and recurrence. For the treated patients, the SALT score, which quantifies what percentage of scalp surface area is affected, served as the measure of disease severity. Biopsies were taken from tofacitinib-treated patients at baseline and at 4 and 24 weeks of treatment, and a later scalp biopsy was taken in several of the tofacitinib-treated patients. TCRbeta CDR3 regions were amplified by immunoSEQ multiplex PCR with 35 Vbeta forward and 13 Jbeta reverse primers. RNA was extracted with the PAXgene miRNA kit for fixed scalp, the miRNeasy kit for PBMCs, and the RNeasy kit for mouse skin. Clonality in the scalp was compared among normal scalp (n=4), patchy alopecia areata scalp (n=8), and alopecia totalis/universalis scalp (n=8).

The germline ends are 10 bases apart after V is trimmed by 0 bases and J by 5 bases. The germline V gene gives CDR1 as MNHEY and CDR2 as SVGAGI. The CDR3 sequence holds 14 residues, the cysteine and phenylalanine included. CDR3 DNA is the only sequence kept; it has 42 bases, read in frame from the first base. A word on this clone: What this receptor recognizes is not known. No qualities accompany the bases; no much larger clone lies one base away.

The receptor library was made with the immunoSEQ multiplex PCR assay. To provide template for TCR sequencing, every sample had RNA extracted and reverse transcribed into cDNA. SuperScript III was used for first-strand cDNA synthesis, primed with a 2:1 mix of oligo-dT and random hexamers. A synthetic immune receptor repertoire was used to assess amplification bias, and residual bias was removed computationally. The paper's data handling went like this. After raw reads were preprocessed to remove errors, the CDR3 was defined following IMGT conventions as running from the conserved cysteine to phenylalanine. To get clonality, Shannon entropy was normalized by log2 of the number of productive unique TCRs and the result was subtracted from 1. Whether each scalp clone was CD4 or CD8 was inferred by checking scalp TCRbeta sequences against the CD4 and CD8 repertoires from sorted blood. Imported from immuneACCESS, the table was reduced by TCRdb to in-frame sequences with V and J called. These copies leave out some clones; in studies compared against another copy, an unresolved V gene accounts for under half, and the cause of the remainder is not known. V, J and clone size are those of that table, while D and trimming were read from the DNA. The sample table contains about 87,000 clones; only one count was recorded for just over 70% of them. The ten biggest clones cover approximately 15% of the sample.

Taken with the paper, the label for treatment or condition translates to: oral pan-JAK inhibitor, 5-10 mg twice daily. From alopecia areata patients, peripheral blood was collected along with lesional scalp punch biopsies. PBMCs were isolated by density centrifugation and stained for CD3, CD4 and CD8, and CD4+ and CD8+ T cells were sorted on a FACSAria. Broader findings and caveats from the paper: Because the treated cohort was small and had just a single nonresponder, larger studies are needed to establish links between baseline CD8+ expansion and response. Higher clonality and more expanded CD8+ clones were observed in lesional scalp than in normal scalp, particularly in alopecia totalis/universalis, a finding suggestive of antigenic drive. Many expanded lesional clones persisted in scalp and blood during tofacitinib treatment, which may partly explain relapse after stopping treatment. With tofacitinib, both scalp clonality and the number of expanded CD8+ clones among the top 100 scalp clones went down significantly. Scalp TCR repertoire analysis is complicated because resident alphabeta T cells in normal human skin are also sequenced, whereas mouse skin is dominated by gammadelta T cells. Compared with mice, TCR sequences shared between patients were less clear, possibly partly because of HLA diversity across the patient population.

The sequence derives from a human donor with alopecia areata. The sample here was CD8+ T cells sorted from blood, taken at roughly week 45, from a patient treated with tofacitinib. The rearrangement joined TRBV6-5 to TRBJ2-5, with the D gene not clear enough to name. The DNA sequence follows: TGTGCCAGCAGTTACTCGAAAGTCCGGGAGACCCAGTACTTC. Its translation is CASSYSKVRETQYF.